This T cell receptor (beta chain) was documented in a study of neurological immune-mediated disorders (dated by TCRdb to between 2018 and 2020). The study in broad terms: Peripheral blood TCR-beta repertoires from patients with HTLV-I-associated myelopathy (HAM/TSP), patients with multiple sclerosis, and healthy controls were compared in the study using UMI-based sequencing. Alongside PBMC samples, the set of 80 to 130 TCR-beta libraries contained longitudinal samples, technical triplicates, and paired CD4+ and CD8+ T-cell subsets that had been sorted. The cohort included 60 to 75 subjects: approximately 14 with HAM/TSP, around 34 with multiple sclerosis, and around 20 healthy controls. Results and caveats for the whole study, not just this receptor: Expanded clones from different subjects shared no identical CDR3 amino acid sequences, which suggests that TCR-beta repertoires were private in all groups. TCR clonal expansion was highest in HAM/TSP patients and lowest in MS patients, with MS patients falling below even healthy controls.

The healthy controls were volunteers from blood banks in Maryland, USA. For the unsorted PBMC libraries, 2 million PBMCs were stored in RNAlater at -80 degrees C until RNA extraction and were used to generate the libraries. Peripheral blood was subjected to Ficoll-Hypaque density gradient centrifugation to isolate PBMCs, which were then cryopreserved in liquid nitrogen. V lost 1 base and J lost 5 bases; the stretch between them is 7 bases long. Measured from the cysteine to the phenylalanine, the CDR3 is 13 residues long. Only CDR3 DNA is held: 39 bases, read in frame from base 1. Per the germline V gene, SGHDN is the CDR1 and FVKESK is the CDR2. This clonotype was seen a handful of times. What this receptor recognizes is not known. Base qualities are not at hand, and no much larger clone is one base apart. cDNA was synthesized by template-switch 5'RACE using a primer with a 10-nucleotide random unique molecular identifier that tagged each TCR transcript. Each sequencing run produced over 160 million TCR-beta sequences covering 15-18 subjects. The RNeasy kit was used for extraction of total RNA. The KAPA Real-time Library Amplification kit was used to amplify TCR-beta VDJ regions with primers for the TCR constant region and the 5'RACE anchor. A first PCR added sample indexes and Illumina adaptors, and a second PCR then raised library yield. The roughly 650 bp TCR product was size-selected on a 2% E-gel SizeSelection system after Ampure bead purification. Library quality was checked on a Bioanalyzer, concentration was measured with Qubit, and libraries were quantified with the Kapa Library Quantification kit before pooling. Paired-end 2 x 150 bp sequencing of the libraries was performed on an Illumina HiSeq 2500. To increase sequence diversity, about 25-31% phiX was spiked into each library pool. The study's own analysis went as follows. Quality-filtered reads were processed with the UMI-based MiGEC pipeline, which removed over 75% of raw TCR sequences during error correction. IMGT germline references were used for alignment of VDJ genes, and clonotypes were defined by a unique CDR3 amino acid sequence together with V-J genes. Clonal expansion, Shannon diversity, and CDR3 relatedness (CalcPairwiseDistances, ClusterSamples) were evaluated with VDJtools, and phylogenetic trees were built with CLCbio workbench. A clone was classed as expanded if it had 8 or more unique UMIs, a cutoff based on coefficient-of-variation modelling across technical triplicates. The raw public reads went through TCRdb reprocessing: fastp at Q25, MiXCR clone calling, in-frame beta chains kept. Rows merge per CDR3 protein into single entries with the most common DNA and genes. The authors' filters were not applied to this entry. The sample table shows more than 70,000 distinct CDR3 sequences, and about 15% are seen once. The ten largest make up approximately 15% of the sample.

The chain couples TRBV14 to TRBJ2-3; 6 matching bases give a weak D call of TRBD2. The specimen was PBMCs. The sequence was collected from a middle-aged woman in good health. The nucleotides are TGTGCCAGCAGCCAAGTGGGGGGAGATACGCAGTATTTT. This gives the protein CASSQVGGDTQYF.